This note documents a single T cell receptor beta chain sequence. The antigen is undetermined. Generated by immunoSEQ multiplex PCR, the TCRdb table keeps only in-frame clones and is missing some. The sample has about 79,000 clones; approximately 84% are singletons. These data come from a study of OX40 agonist ivuxolimab in advanced cancers. The sampling schedule covered blood at baseline, cycle 4 day 1, and cycle 7 day 1. Study outcomes and limitations: Clonal expansion among partial responders at 0.1-3.0 mg/kg ranked near the lowest.

The sequence derives from an adult with an advanced solid tumor such as melanoma, head and neck, liver or kidney cancer. Sequencing used CD4+ or CD8+ T cells sorted from blood, obtained in a trial of the OX40 agonist ivuxolimab.

Here the CDR3 reads CASSPSFQRGAAGELFF. In DNA, the CDR3 is TGTGCCAGCAGTCCCTCATTCCAAAGGGGCGCGGCCGGGGAGCTGTTTTTT. This chain links TRBV11-1 with TRBJ2-2; weak D call: TRBD1 (5 bases). The CDR3 is 17 residues long. V gave up 6 bases and J gave up 6 bases, with 23 bases separating them. CDR1 and CDR2 (germline): SGHAT, FQDESV (reference sequence).